Sequencing of this T cell receptor (beta chain) was carried out in a study of CD8+CD57+ T cells in acquired aplastic anemia. Study as a whole: The average for DNA from sorted CD4+ and CD8+ cells was about 3.3 ug. In CD4+ cells, healthy donors produced an average of around 11 million reads.

The template used for profiling TCR beta VDJ and CDR3 was genomic DNA. TCRdb used MiXCR to reprocess the reads, holding one entry per CDR3 protein. The sample lists hundreds of thousands of distinct CDR3 sequences; around 68% were seen once. Overall study findings and caveats: Patient and control CD8+ Simpson's diversity was not significantly different. The study identified roughly 31 CD8+ CDR3 sequences shared by patients and controls.

Note on this clonotype: Its antigen is unknown.

Germline V CDR1 and CDR2: DFQATT, SNEGSKA (reference sequence). V was shortened by 4 bases and J by 12 bases, with 16 bases between the two germline ends. The CDR3 has 13 amino acids. What was sequenced was sorted CD4+, CD8+, or CD8+CD57+ T cells (not recorded which) from PBMCs. The rearrangement links TRBV20-1 to TRBJ1-6, with D possibly TRBD1 on 6 matching bases. The receptor comes from a human donor in good health, serving as a control. The DNA for the CDR3 is TGCAGTGCTATTGGCGGGGGGGCGCGACCCCTCCACTTT. Protein sequence: CSAIGGGARPLHF.